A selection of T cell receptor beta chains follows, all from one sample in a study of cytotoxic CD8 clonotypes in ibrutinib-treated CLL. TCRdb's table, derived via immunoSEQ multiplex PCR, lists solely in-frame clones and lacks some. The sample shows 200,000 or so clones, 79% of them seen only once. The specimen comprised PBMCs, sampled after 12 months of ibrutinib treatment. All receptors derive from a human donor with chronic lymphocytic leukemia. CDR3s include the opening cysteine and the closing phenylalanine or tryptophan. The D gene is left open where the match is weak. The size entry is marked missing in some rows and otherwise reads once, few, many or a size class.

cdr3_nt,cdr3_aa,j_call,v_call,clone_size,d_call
TGCGCCAGCAGGACGACCGGAGGGGCCGACTACGAGCAGTACTTC,CASRTTGGADYEQYF,TRBJ2-7,TRBV23-1,-,-
TGCGCCAGCAGCCTCGCACTAAGAGCCGGGGAGCTGTTTTTT,CASSLALRAGELFF,TRBJ2-2,TRBV5-1,few,-
TGTGCCAGCAGCTCCGGGACAGGGGGCGAAGCTTTCTTT,CASSSGTGGEAFF,TRBJ1-1,TRBV7-3,once,TRBD1
TGTGCCAGCAGGCTCACGGGGTCCCAGGGCACCGGGGAGCTGTTTTTT,CASRLTGSQGTGELFF,TRBJ2-2,TRBV5-6,-,-
TGTGCCAGCAGCGGGCCCGAGACTAGAACCTACGAGCAGTACTTC,CASSGPETRTYEQYF,TRBJ2-7,TRBV9,-,-
TGTGCCAGCAGGGGACAGCCTTTTCGTGGCTACACCTTC,CASRGQPFRGYTF,TRBJ1-2,TRBV7-8,-,TRBD1
TGTGCCAGCAGGCGGGACACACACACCGGGGAGCTGTTTTTT,CASRRDTHTGELFF,TRBJ2-2,TRBV6-1,-,-
TGTGCCTGGCTCCCATTACACGGGGCATACACCTTC,CAWLPLHGAYTF,TRBJ1-2,TRBV30,-,-
TGTGCCTGGACCCACAGGGGCAACAATTCACCCCTCCACTTT,CAWTHRGNNSPLHF,TRBJ1-6,TRBV30,-,TRBD1
TGCAGCGTCCGGGACAGGAACTACGAGCAGTACTTC,CSVRDRNYEQYF,TRBJ2-7,TRBV29-1,once,TRBD1
TGTGCCAGCAGTCCCTCCCTGGACAGCTTCTCCTACGAGCAGTACTTC,CASSPSLDSFSYEQYF,TRBJ2-7,TRBV27,once,-
TGCGCCAGCAGCTTGGTTGGTAACCCCTACGAGCAGTACTTC,CASSLVGNPYEQYF,TRBJ2-7,TRBV5-1,-,-
TGCAGCGTCGCTTTTGCAACTAATGAAAAACTGTTTTTT,CSVAFATNEKLFF,TRBJ1-4,TRBV29-1,-,-
TGTGCCAGCAGCTTGCCGGTGGGGTCCCAGTACTTC,CASSLPVGSQYF,TRBJ2-5,TRBV5-6,-,-
TGCGCCAGCAGTGACGGGGGAGGCTACACCTTC,CASSDGGGYTF,TRBJ1-2,TRBV10-2,-,-
TGTGCCAGCAGCCAAGATGGGGGGGGTGAGCAGTTCTTC,CASSQDGGGEQFF,TRBJ2-1,TRBV4-2,-,TRBD2
TGTGCCAGCAGCCCCAGGAGCGAGAACACCGGGGAGCTGTTTTTT,CASSPRSENTGELFF,TRBJ2-2,TRBV7-9,-,-
TGTGCCAGCGGAGCTAGCGGGGGCGGGTACGAGCAGTACTTC,CASGASGGGYEQYF,TRBJ2-7,TRBV28,-,TRBD2
TGTGCCATCAGTGACTGGAATAATTCACCCCTCCACTTT,CAISDWNNSPLHF,TRBJ1-6,TRBV10-3,-,-
TGTGCCAGCAGCCAGATAAACTCTGGGGCCAACGTCCTGACTTTC,CASSQINSGANVLTF,TRBJ2-6,TRBV28,-,-
TGTGCCAGCAGTTTATCGGGAAACTACGAGCAGTACTTC,CASSLSGNYEQYF,TRBJ2-7,TRBV27,-,-
TGTGCCTGGACCACAAGCGGGAGCTTTGGAATTAATGAGCAGTTCTTC,CAWTTSGSFGINEQFF,TRBJ2-1,TRBV30,-,TRBD2
TGTGCCAGCAGCGGGCAGGGGGCGCAGTATGGCTACACCTTC,CASSGQGAQYGYTF,TRBJ1-2,TRBV2,-,TRBD1
TGTGCCAGCAGTGCGGACGGAGCCAAAAACATTCAGTACTTC,CASSADGAKNIQYF,TRBJ2-4,TRBV25-1,few,-